This TCR beta chain stems from a study of blood T cell repertoires in COVID-19 (TCRdb year 2020). About the investigation overall: Samples from collaborators originated in the United States, Italy and Spain and spanned both the acute and convalescent phases of COVID-19. The prospective study material was composed of cDNA or gDNA derived from T cells, B-cell-depleted T cells, or PBMCs. Subjects who had been exposed to COVID-19, were actively infected with it, or had recovered from it provided the deeply sampled blood TCRbeta repertoires that made up the dataset. The repertoires were released in a freely available public database intended as a resource for research on the immune response to SARS-CoV-2. The samples were drawn from the first 160 participants of the ongoing ImmuneRACE study and from some 1,300 subjects provided by 6 global collaborators. The sample metadata nearly always contained a de-identified subject ID, COVID-19 status, age in years and sex. Where available, HLA class I and class II types were obtained from metadata supplied by the sample provider rather than from assay-based typing.

Remarks on this clone: The clone's antigen remains unknown. The sample holds no much larger clone one base away, and base qualities are not on file.

The immunoSEQ Assay, a bias-controlled multiplex PCR, was used to amplify TCRbeta CDR3 regions from genomic DNA. Per the authors' processing: Nucleated cell counts per sample were estimated from amplification of reference gene primers within the assay. To quantify the absolute abundance of each unique TCRbeta CDR3 rearrangement, sequence reads were collapsed and filtered. For each sample, productive Simpson clonality was calculated by taking the square root of Simpson's diversity index across productive rearrangements. The source is immuneACCESS, and TCRdb retained only in-frame sequences with V and J called. Part of the clones is not carried over; for the studies checked, unresolved V genes explain less than half of this, and the remainder is unexplained. The DNA was the basis for D and trimming; V, J and clone size are from that table. A total of about 250,000 clones appear in this sample, over 80% of them only once. The ten largest clones represent just over 2.5% of the sample.

The CDR3 contains 15 residues, cysteine and phenylalanine counted. The retained sequence is limited to the CDR3, 45 bases, with the frame set at the first base. V is shortened by 2 bases, J by 8 bases, and the region joining them spans 15 bases. Looking up the germline V gene yields CDR1 SGHAT and CDR2 FQNNGV. What the authors observed across the whole study: The amount of clinical and demographic metadata varied by source and participant and was provided uncurated.

Enrolling through a virtual design, the prospective study's participants ranged in age from about 18 to 89 years and lived across 20 to 25 United States geographic areas. To assign participants to cohorts, the prospective study relied on clinical history that participants themselves reported in a screening survey and a study questionnaire. Mobile phlebotomists in the prospective study collected whole blood, serum and a nasopharyngeal or oropharyngeal swab from every participant. Participants in the prospective study had the option to provide additional blood draws and questionnaires over a roughly two-month period. Before DNA extraction, prospective study blood samples were shipped either frozen or at room temperature.

Recombination connected TRBV11-2 to TRBJ1-4, with the D gene uncertain. This clonotype originated in a woman aged 25 to 39 with acute COVID-19. The sequencing input was PBMCs or T cells enriched from blood (not recorded which). The bases read TGTGCCAGCAGCTTATCGGCGAGCCTAGTGGAAAAACTGTTTTTT. Its translation is CASSLSASLVEKLFF.